Listed here are 2 T cell receptor beta chains from one sample, sequenced in a study of T cell repertoires in cytomegalovirus infection. TCRdb reanalysed the reads using MiXCR and keeps one entry per CDR3 protein. This table holds fewer than 200,000 distinct CDR3 sequences, around 15% found once. What was sequenced was PBMCs. Source of these receptors: a human donor in good health (CMV status not recorded). Some clones in this sample may be carry-over from other donors' samples.

This chain links TRBV5-1 with TRBJ1-1, with D tentatively TRBD1 (6 bases). The V and J ends lost 3 bases and 4 bases respectively, with 10 bases between them. Germline CDR1 SGHRS, CDR2 YFSETQ. The CDR3 extends over 13 amino acids. The DNA for the CDR3 is TGCGCCAGCAGCTATGGGGGCCCCACTGAAGCTTTCTTT. It encodes CASSYGGPTEAFF.

This clonotype was seen ten or more times. The chain joins TRBV7-9 to TRBJ2-2; 7 bases align to TRBD1. Germline CDR1 and CDR2: SEHNR and FQNEAQ (reference sequence). The V and J ends lost 7 bases and 6 bases, in that order; junction bases with no gene match: 5. The CDR3 sequence is 13 residues long. The CDR3 loop reads CASNDRVSGELFF. The CDR3 DNA reads TGTGCCAGCAACGACAGGGTCTCCGGGGAGCTGTTTTTT.